This T cell receptor (beta chain) is from a study of blood T cell repertoires in COVID-19. Overall study: T cells, B-cell-depleted T cells, or PBMCs provided the cDNA or gDNA that served as material.

This clone was observed a few times. J was trimmed by 7 bases and V by 8 bases; bases with no gene match: 8. This CDR3 is 13 amino acids long. The V gene's germline CDR1 is LNHDA and CDR2 SQIVND (reference sequence). Produced via immunoSEQ multiplex PCR; TCRdb's table is partial and in-frame only. Of about 140,000 clones in the sample, approximately 90% were seen once. The sequence was collected from a woman in her 50s with acute or convalescent COVID-19. Sequencing input: peripheral blood. This chain connects TRBV19 to TRBJ1-2; 9 bases are a match to TRBD1. CDR3 region: CASQPGQGTGYTF. The CDR3 DNA follows: TGTGCCAGTCAACCGGGACAGGGCACTGGCTACACCTTC.